The next 27 T cell receptor beta chains were all read from a single sample in a study of molecular identifiers for immune sequencing clone quantification. TCRdb re-called the PCR reads through MiXCR, storing one row per CDR3 protein. The sample has about 630,000 distinct CDR3 sequences, about 25% seen once. Sequenced material: naive CD8+ T cells from blood, with Jurkat cell RNA spiked in. Subset described: FACS-sorted CD8+CD4-CCR7+CD45RA+ naive T cells. These receptors all come from a human donor in good health. Some libraries in this study had Jurkat cell RNA spiked in.

This clonotype was observed a handful of times. This rearrangement joins TRBV2 to TRBJ2-7; D may be TRBD1 or TRBD2 (5 bases each). The V gene's germline CDR1 is SNHLY and CDR2 FYNNEI. This CDR3 comprises 14 residues. Between the trimmed V and J ends, which lost 2 bases and 2 bases, there was a span of 10 bases. In nucleotides, the CDR3 is TGTGCCAGCAGTGAAAGGGACGGAGCCTACGAGCAGTACTTC. Its protein is CASSERDGAYEQYF.

The gene calls are TRBV7-9 and TRBJ2-4, with D uncertain. CDR1 is SEHNR, CDR2 FQNEAQ, per germline (reference sequence). V lost 5 bases and J lost 3, with 11 bases in between. The CDR3 is made up of 14 amino acids. The CDR3 DNA follows: TGTGCCAGCAGCAGTGTGGGGTGCAAAAACATTCAGTACTTC. Translated: CASSSVGCKNIQYF.

Notes on this clonotype: This may come from a read error, since a much larger clone is one base off. The rearrangement links TRBV27 to TRBJ2-3; 8 bases match TRBD2. The CDR3 consists of 16 residues. From germline, CDR1 is MNHEY and CDR2 SMNVEV (reference sequence). With V trimmed by 1 base and J by 4 bases, 7 bases remained unmatched. CDR3 region: CASSLLSGSFPDTQYF. CDR3 DNA sequence: TGTGCCAGCAGTTTATTGAGCGGGAGTTTTCCAGATACGCAGTATTTT.

The chain links TRBV6-5 to TRBJ2-2; a weak D match, TRBD1 (6 bases). Per germline, CDR1 MNHEY and CDR2 SVGAGI. Trimming took 6 bases from V and 0 from J, leaving 14 bases between them. The length of the CDR3 is 16 residues. The CDR3 nucleotides read TGTGCCAGCAGCCCCACAGGGCACGCGAACACCGGGGAGCTGTTTTTT. Translated, it gives CASSPTGHANTGELFF.

This chain joins TRBV28 and TRBJ2-1, with TRBD2 identical over 9 bases. Germline values: CDR1 MDHEN, CDR2 SYDVKM. This CDR3 spans 16 amino acids. The V gene end was trimmed by 3 bases and the J gene end by 5 bases; junction bases not matched to a gene: 8. The CDR3 reads CASSLGHGLANNEQFF. CDR3 sequence (DNA): TGTGCCAGCAGTTTGGGTCACGGACTAGCGAACAATGAGCAGTTCTTC.

This clonotype was counted many times. This rearrangement joins TRBV20-1 to TRBJ2-7; 7 bases are shared with TRBD2. Germline V gene data show CDR1 as DFQATT and CDR2 as SNEGSKA (reference sequence). With V trimmed by 3 bases and J by 2 bases, 4 bases remained unmatched. The CDR3 is 13 amino acids. The CDR3 loop reads CSASGRITYEQYF. CDR3 coding DNA: TGCAGTGCTAGCGGGAGGATCACCTACGAGCAGTACTTC.

Concerning this clonotype itself: A read error may account for a junction end that differs from germline. V and J are TRBV6-5 and TRBJ2-2, with D perhaps TRBD1 or TRBD2 (5 bases each). This CDR3 region has 15 residues. Germline values: CDR1 MNHEY, CDR2 SVGAGI. The CDR3, as DNA: TGTGCCAGCAGTTACGATATCCCGCCCCCCGGGGCGCTGTTTTTT. Translating gives CASSYDIPPPGALFF.

This chain joins TRBV5-1 and TRBJ2-1, with unresolved D. V dropped 1 base and J dropped 9 bases, with 11 bases sitting between them. This CDR3 spans 13 amino acids. Looked up from germline, CDR1 is SGHRS and CDR2 is YFSETQ. The CDR3 sequence is CASSLITDGEQFF. CDR3 bases: TGCGCCAGCAGCTTGATCACGGATGGTGAGCAGTTCTTC.

This clonotype was detected ten times or more. The chain carries TRBV9 and TRBJ2-7; D gene ambiguous. Germline V gene sequence: CDR1 SGDLS, CDR2 YYNGEE. V was clipped by 0 bases and J by 6 bases, with 10 bases between them. The CDR3 runs to 13 residues. The CDR3 DNA sequence: TGTGCCAGCAGCGTAGAGACGGGCACCGAGCAGTACTTC. Its protein product is CASSVETGTEQYF. The variable domain in full, completed from reference TRBV9 and TRBJ2-7, reads DSGVTQTPKHLITATGQRVTLRCSPRSGDLSVYWYQQSLDQGLQFLIQYYNGEERAKGNILERFSAQQFPDLHSELNLSSLELGDSALYFCASSVETGTEQYFGPGTRLTVT.

This clonotype was seen only a few times. The chain uses TRBV9 and TRBJ2-3; D remains ambiguous. The CDR3 contains 14 residues. The V and J ends lost 3 bases and 2 bases respectively, with 10 bases between them. CDR1 and CDR2 from the germline V gene are SGDLS and YYNGEE. CDR3 in DNA: TGTGCCAGCAGCGGTGACTTCTCCACAGATACGCAGTATTTT. Protein: CASSGDFSTDTQYF.

V and J are TRBV20-1 and TRBJ1-3, with TRBD1 matching over 8 bases. This CDR3 spans 14 amino acids. Looked up from germline, CDR1 is DFQATT and CDR2 is SNEGSKA (reference sequence). With 6 bases clipped from V and 4 bases from J, the junction kept 8 bases outside the gene matches. For the CDR3, the DNA is TGCAGTGCCACAGGGGGGGTAGCCGGAAACACCATATATTTT. Its translation is CSATGGVAGNTIYF.

To note about this clonotype: A read error may explain this, as a much larger clone is one base away. The rearrangement links TRBV20-1 to TRBJ2-7; tentative D call: TRBD1 (6 bases). Germline CDR1 DFQATT, CDR2 SNEGSKA (reference sequence). CDR3 length: 11 residues. V was clipped by 4 bases and J by 5 bases, with 9 bases between them. The CDR3 DNA reads TGCAGTGCTAACAGGGTTCACGAGCAGTACTTC. Translation: CSANRVHEQYF.

This clonotype was observed a few times. A much larger clone lies one base from this, so it may be a read error. The V gene is TRBV6-2 or TRBV6-3, the J gene TRBJ2-1; a weak D match, TRBD2 (5 bases). Germline CDR1 MNHEY, CDR2 SVGEGT. The CDR3 loop spans 15 amino acids. CDR3 region: CASSYSGSSYKEQFF. In DNA, the CDR3 is TGTGCCAGCAGTTACTCAGGGAGCTCCTACAAAGAGCAGTTCTTC.

This clonotype was picked up one time. A junction end diverges from the germline sequence, so it may reflect a read error. The gene calls are TRBV20-1 and TRBJ2-2; maybe TRBD2 (5 bases). CDR1 is DFQATT and CDR2 is SNEGSKA in the germline V gene (reference sequence). CDR3 length: 15 amino acids. This CDR3 is CSARDQNPNTGEPFF. The CDR3 coding sequence is TGCAGTGCTAGAGACCAAAACCCGAACACCGGGGAGCCGTTTTTT.

This clonotype was recorded at least ten times. The rearrangement joins TRBV20-1 to TRBJ1-1, with D perhaps matching TRBD1 (6 bases). Per the germline V gene, CDR1 is DFQATT and CDR2 is SNEGSKA (reference sequence). V shed 7 bases and J shed 4 bases, with 22 bases lying between them. This CDR3 comprises 15 residues. The CDR3 spells CSGTQGSGLGTEAFF. The CDR3 nucleotides read TGCAGTGGAACACAGGGATCGGGATTAGGCACTGAAGCTTTCTTT.

This clonotype has at least ten counts. The rearrangement uses TRBV9 and TRBJ2-7; D unresolved. The length of the CDR3 is 13 residues. V gave up 0 bases and J gave up 6 bases, with 10 bases separating them. From germline, CDR1 is SGDLS and CDR2 YYNGEE. The CDR3 sequence is CASSVDGVGEQYF. As DNA, the CDR3 is TGTGCCAGCAGCGTAGATGGGGTTGGCGAGCAGTACTTC.

The chain carries TRBV27 and TRBJ2-7; TRBD1 agrees at 9 bases. V lost 6 bases to trimming and J lost 3 bases; unmatched junction nucleotides: 12. The CDR3 contains 16 residues. Germline lookup yields CDR1 MNHEY and CDR2 SMNVEV (reference sequence). Here the CDR3 reads CASSIQGARYYYEQYF. CDR3 bases: TGTGCCAGCAGCATACAGGGGGCGAGGTACTACTACGAGCAGTACTTC.

This clonotype came up many times. The chain recombines TRBV12-3 or TRBV12-4 with TRBJ1-2, with TRBD1 matching over 7 bases. The trim removed 5 bases at V and 8 bases at J, leaving 11 bases unmatched. The CDR3 runs 14 residues. CDR3 loop: CASSPGEGGGGYTF. Here the CDR3 DNA reads TGTGCCAGCAGTCCAGGGGAAGGGGGCGGCGGCTACACCTTC.

This clonotype appeared many times. The rearrangement links TRBV6-2 or TRBV6-3 to TRBJ1-5; D is undetermined. Trimming cost V 10 bases and J 4 bases, with 20 bases left between them. From germline, CDR1 is MNHEY and CDR2 SVGEGT. This CDR3 contains 15 residues. CDR3 sequence: CAIDSGDAENQPQHF. CDR3 nucleotides: TGTGCCATCGACTCTGGAGACGCCGAGAATCAGCCCCAGCATTTT.

This clonotype was counted many times. This chain joins TRBV20-1 and TRBJ2-7; D is ambiguous. Germline lookup yields CDR1 DFQATT and CDR2 SNEGSKA (reference sequence). Trimming shortened V by 1 base and J by 2 bases, and 9 bases separated the two germline ends. This CDR3 has 13 residues. CDR3 in amino acids: CSARVLGTYEQYF. CDR3 bases: TGCAGTGCTAGAGTGTTAGGGACCTACGAGCAGTACTTC.

The chain couples TRBV6-5 to TRBJ2-3; 8 bases are shared with TRBD2. The V segment lost 3 bases and the J segment 4 bases; nucleotides outside the gene matches: 15. This CDR3 spans 18 amino acids. In germline, CDR1 is MNHEY, CDR2 SVGAGI. CDR3: CASSYLPGTSGYPDTQYF. In nucleotides, the CDR3 is TGTGCCAGCAGTTATCTCCCCGGTACTAGCGGATACCCAGATACGCAGTATTTT.

As for this clonotype: A junction end diverges from the germline sequence, so it may reflect a read error. The gene calls are TRBV12-3 or TRBV12-4 and TRBJ1-1; D unclear. The CDR3 loop spans 11 amino acids. The CDR3 nucleotides read TGTGCCAGCAGCCCGGGAACTGCAGCTCTCTTT. This encodes CASSPGTAALF.

The count of this clonotype is one. This may be a read error: a much more frequent sequence differs by one nucleotide. The J gene is TRBJ2-2, the V gene TRBV28; possibly TRBD2 for D (5 bases). The CDR3 is 16 residues long. Germline CDR1 MDHEN, CDR2 SYDVKM. The CDR3 here is CGSSLSTGTNTGELFF. CDR3 DNA: TGTGGCAGCAGTTTGAGTACGGGGACGAACACCGGGGAGCTGTTTTTT.

This sequence joins TRBV27 and TRBJ1-1; 8 bases align to TRBD1. V lost 3 bases to trimming and J lost 3 bases; unmatched junction nucleotides: 3. Looked up from germline, CDR1 is MNHEY and CDR2 is SMNVEV (reference sequence). The CDR3 contains 14 residues. The CDR3 is CASSFRGQDTEAFF. In DNA, the CDR3 is TGTGCCAGCAGTTTCAGGGGGCAGGACACTGAAGCTTTCTTT.

Worth noting for this clonotype: This may come from a read error, since a much larger clone is one base off. This sequence joins TRBV7-6 and TRBJ2-3; D is uncertain. Germline V gene lookup returns CDR1 SGHVS and CDR2 FNYEAQ. The CDR3 totals 14 residues. The CDR3 sequence is CAGSLAEITDTQYF. The CDR3 bases are TGTGCCGGCAGCTTAGCAGAAATCACAGATACGCAGTATTTT.

In its sample, this clonotype was seen many times. The chain employs TRBV4-3 and TRBJ1-1; D is undetermined. Germline assignment: CDR1 LGHNA and CDR2 YSLEER. Trimming left V 0 bases short and J 1 base short, with 12 bases between. The CDR3 totals 16 residues. The CDR3 loop is CASSQDWGDRNTEAFF. The CDR3 coding sequence is TGCGCCAGCAGCCAAGATTGGGGAGATCGGAACACTGAAGCTTTCTTT.

The chain joins TRBV6-2 or TRBV6-3 to TRBJ2-5, with 9 bases that match TRBD1. CDR3 size: 14 residues. Losses at the gene ends were 5 bases for V and 4 bases for J; bases not matched to a gene: 5. From germline, CDR1 is MNHEY and CDR2 SVGEGT. In DNA, the CDR3 is TGTGCCAGCAGTGTACAGGGGGCAGGAGAGACCCAGTACTTC. Protein sequence: CASSVQGAGETQYF.